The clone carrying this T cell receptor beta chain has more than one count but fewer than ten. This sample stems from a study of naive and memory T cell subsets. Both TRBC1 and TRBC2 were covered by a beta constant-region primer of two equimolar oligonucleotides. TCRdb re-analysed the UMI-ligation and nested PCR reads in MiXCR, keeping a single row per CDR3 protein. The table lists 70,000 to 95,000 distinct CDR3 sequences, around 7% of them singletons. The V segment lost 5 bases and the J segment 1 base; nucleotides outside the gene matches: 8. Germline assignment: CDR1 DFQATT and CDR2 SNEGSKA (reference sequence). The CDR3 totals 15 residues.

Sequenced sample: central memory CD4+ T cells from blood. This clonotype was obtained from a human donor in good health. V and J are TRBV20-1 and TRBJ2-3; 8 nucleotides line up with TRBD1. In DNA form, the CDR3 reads TGCAGTGCTTATACTCCGGGACAGGGCACAGATACGCAGTATTTT. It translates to CSAYTPGQGTDTQYF.